Below, one T cell receptor beta chain is given with its context. Its matching antigen is unknown. This sample stems from a study of cytomegalovirus exposure and HLA in healthy donors. Study-level background: The approximately 120 validation repertoires, a later analysis reported, used the same platform as the approximately 700 first-cohort repertoires. Overall study findings and caveats: The study listed some 160 cytomegalovirus-associated TCR beta chains.

Some clones are missing from TCRdb's copy, which holds only in-frame ones; the method was immunoSEQ multiplex PCR. The repertoire holds tens of thousands of clones, with roughly 94% as singletons. The sequencing sample was made of PBMCs. This TCR derives from a woman aged 18-29 years in good health and CMV-seronegative.

The CDR3 bases are TGTGCCAGCAGCGTAGATGGCACCTTGAACACTGAAGCTTTCTTT. Protein: CASSVDGTLNTEAFF. The chain couples TRBV9 to TRBJ1-1; D gene ambiguous. The V end lost 0 bases, the J end lost 0 bases, and 9 bases lay between the germline ends. The germline V gene encodes CDR1 SGDLS and CDR2 YYNGEE. This CDR3 spans 15 amino acids.